Below, 14 T cell receptor beta chains from the same sample are listed, as sequenced in a study of neurological immune-mediated disorders. MiXCR, run by TCRdb on the 5' RACE reads, gives a single entry per CDR3 protein. The profile shows nearly 45,000 distinct CDR3 sequences, roughly an eighth of them singletons. The sequenced sample consisted of PBMCs. These receptors all come from a female donor in good health.

The chain links TRBV29-1 to TRBJ2-7, with D perhaps TRBD2 (5 bases). Germline CDR1 SQVTM, CDR2 ANQGSEA. This CDR3 contains 11 residues. Trimming took off 6 bases at V and 4 bases at J, with 10 bases between the two ends. In nucleotides, the CDR3 is TGCAGCGTAGCCCGCGGGTACGAGCAGTACTTC. Translation gives CSVARGYEQYF.

This clonotype has ten or more counts. The chain is built from TRBV27 and TRBJ2-7; D is unresolved. Germline V gives CDR1 MNHEY, CDR2 SMNVEV (reference sequence). This CDR3 is 15 amino acids long. Trimming cost V 6 bases and J 1 base, with 16 bases left between them. CDR3 in DNA: TGTGCCAGCAGAATGGACGGATTGGGGTCCTACGAGCAGTACTTC. Amino acid sequence: CASRMDGLGSYEQYF.

This clonotype was seen many times. The V and J genes are TRBV10-3 and TRBJ1-2; D might be TRBD1 (6 bases). Trimming pared 5 bases from V and 5 bases from J, leaving 15 bases between. Germline CDR1 is ENHRY and CDR2 is SYGVKD. The CDR3 loop spans 14 amino acids. CDR3: CAISWTENQYGYTF. As DNA, the CDR3 is TGTGCCATCAGTTGGACAGAGAATCAATATGGCTACACCTTC.

In this sample, this clonotype turned up many times. This chain links TRBV9 with TRBJ2-5, with TRBD2 matching 11 bases. CDR1 is SGDLS and CDR2 is YYNGEE in the germline V gene. With 3 bases clipped from V and 3 bases from J, the junction kept 7 bases outside the gene matches. The CDR3 covers 16 residues. The CDR3 is CASSASPGLAEETQYF. The CDR3 DNA reads TGTGCCAGCAGCGCCAGTCCGGGACTAGCGGAAGAGACCCAGTACTTC.

This clonotype showed up many times. The rearrangement joins TRBV5-1 to TRBJ1-1; D remains unclear. CDR1 SGHRS and CDR2 YFSETQ come from the germline V gene. V was shortened by 5 bases and J by 0 bases, with 8 bases between the two germline ends. This CDR3 comprises 13 residues. The CDR3, as DNA: TGCGCCAGCAGAGGCAAGGTGAACACTGAAGCTTTCTTT. This gives the protein CASRGKVNTEAFF.

The table lists this clonotype with many counts. The V call is TRBV12-3 or TRBV12-4, the J call TRBJ1-5, with a tentative D call TRBD1 (5 bases). The V end was cut by 8 bases, the J end by 4 bases, with 18 bases between. The length of the CDR3 is 15 residues. The CDR3 sequence: CASSRAGTLNQPQHF. CDR3 DNA: TGTGCCAGCTCCAGGGCGGGGACCCTTAATCAGCCCCAGCATTTT.

This clonotype was observed many times. The chain combines TRBV13 with TRBJ2-7; D is unclear. Germline lookup yields CDR1 PRHDT and CDR2 FYEKMQ (reference sequence). This CDR3 contains 11 residues. Trimming took off 5 bases at V and 5 bases at J, with 7 bases between the two ends. In DNA form, the CDR3 reads TGTGCCAGCAGCCTTGGAAACGAGCAGTACTTC. It encodes CASSLGNEQYF.

This clonotype was observed many times. The CDR3: CASRRKESTEAFF. Here the CDR3 DNA reads TGCGCCAGCAGGAGGAAGGAGAGCACTGAAGCTTTCTTT. V usage is TRBV5-1 and J usage is TRBJ1-1; no definite D call. There are 13 residues in the CDR3. Germline V lookup: CDR1 SGHRS, CDR2 YFSETQ. Trimming took off 5 bases at V and 4 bases at J, with 12 bases between the two ends.

This clonotype has at least ten counts. The rearrangement uses TRBV5-1 and TRBJ2-1, with D unclear. Looked up from germline, CDR1 is SGHRS and CDR2 is YFSETQ. The CDR3 sequence is 17 residues long. The germline V and J ends were trimmed by 3 bases and 0 bases, with 16 bases remaining between them. CDR3 in DNA: TGCGCCAGCAGCTCTACCAACCCAGGCGACTCCTACAATGAGCAGTTCTTC. Amino acid sequence: CASSSTNPGDSYNEQFF.

Ten or more counts support this clonotype. The gene calls are TRBV12-3 or TRBV12-4 and TRBJ1-5; D may be TRBD1 (6 bases). V was trimmed by 6 bases and J by 7 bases, leaving 13 bases between them. The CDR3 covers 13 residues. The CDR3 reads CASSPSDRQPQHF. CDR3 coding DNA: TGTGCCAGCAGCCCCTCGGACAGACAGCCCCAGCATTTT.

This clonotype was counted many times. The chain has TRBV5-1 and TRBJ2-1; TRBD2 agrees at 8 bases. V lost 5 bases, J lost 4 bases, and 5 bases stayed unmatched. The CDR3 totals 14 residues. The germline V gene encodes CDR1 SGHRS and CDR2 YFSETQ. CDR3 sequence: CASSGSSGYNEQFF. The CDR3 DNA follows: TGCGCCAGCAGTGGATCTAGCGGGTACAATGAGCAGTTCTTC.

This clonotype was observed many times. The rearrangement uses TRBV20-1 and TRBJ2-5; no firm D call. V was trimmed by 6 bases and J by 1 base, leaving 12 bases between them. The CDR3 has 13 residues. Germline values: CDR1 DFQATT, CDR2 SNEGSKA (reference sequence). As DNA, the CDR3 is TGCAGTGCCCCCATCCAGGCCCAAGAGACCCAGTACTTC. This codes for CSAPIQAQETQYF.

In its sample, this clonotype was seen many times. V gene TRBV9 combines with J gene TRBJ2-4; D is perhaps TRBD2 (6 bases). The CDR3 contains 17 residues. The V end was cut by 0 bases, the J end by 7 bases, with 20 bases between. The germline V gene encodes CDR1 SGDLS and CDR2 YYNGEE. CDR3 protein: CASSVAGGGLQGNIQYF. The DNA for the CDR3 is TGTGCCAGCAGCGTAGCCGGGGGAGGACTTCAGGGTAACATTCAGTACTTC.

This clonotype was seen repeatedly, ten times or more. The CDR3 sequence is CASSQGGNRETQYF. Here the CDR3 DNA reads TGTGCCAGCAGCCAGGGAGGGAATCGAGAGACCCAGTACTTC. The rearrangement joins TRBV12-3 or TRBV12-4 to TRBJ2-5; 7 bases align to TRBD2. Losses at the gene ends were 6 bases for V and 4 bases for J; bases not matched to a gene: 8. The CDR3 covers 14 residues.